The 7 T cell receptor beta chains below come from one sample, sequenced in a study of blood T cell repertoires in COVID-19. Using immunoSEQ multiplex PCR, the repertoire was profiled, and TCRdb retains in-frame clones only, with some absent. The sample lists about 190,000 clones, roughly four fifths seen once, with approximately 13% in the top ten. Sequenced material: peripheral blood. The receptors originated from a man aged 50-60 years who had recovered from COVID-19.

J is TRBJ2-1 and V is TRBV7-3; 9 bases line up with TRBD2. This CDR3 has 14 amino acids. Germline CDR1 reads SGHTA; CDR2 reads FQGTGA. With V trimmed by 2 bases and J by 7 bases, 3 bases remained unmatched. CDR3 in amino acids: CASSLLAGTNEQFF. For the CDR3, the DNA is TGTGCCAGCAGCTTACTAGCGGGAACTAATGAGCAGTTCTTC.

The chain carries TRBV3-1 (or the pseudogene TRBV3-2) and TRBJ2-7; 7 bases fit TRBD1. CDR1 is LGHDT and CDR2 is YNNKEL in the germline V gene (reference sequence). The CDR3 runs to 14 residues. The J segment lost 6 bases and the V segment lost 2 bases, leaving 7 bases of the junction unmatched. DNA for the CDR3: TGTGCCAGCAGCCAAAAAGACAGGGTGTCCGAGCAGTACTTC. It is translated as CASSQKDRVSEQYF.

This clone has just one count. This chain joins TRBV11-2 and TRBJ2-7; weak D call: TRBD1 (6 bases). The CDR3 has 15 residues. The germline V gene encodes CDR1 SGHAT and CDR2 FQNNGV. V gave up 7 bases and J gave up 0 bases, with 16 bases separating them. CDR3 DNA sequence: TGTGCCAGCACCCAGTCGACAGGCCCCTCCTACGAGCAGTACTTC. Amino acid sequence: CASTQSTGPSYEQYF.

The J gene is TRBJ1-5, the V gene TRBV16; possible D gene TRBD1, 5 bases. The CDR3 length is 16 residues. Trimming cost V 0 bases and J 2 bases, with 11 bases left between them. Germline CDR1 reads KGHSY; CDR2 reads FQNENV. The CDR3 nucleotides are TGTGCCAGCAGCCAATCGATCCAGGGCGGCAATCAGCCCCAGCATTTT. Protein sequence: CASSQSIQGGNQPQHF.

The CDR3 protein is CASSQSPYNEQFF. For the CDR3, the DNA is TGTGCCAGCAGCCAATCTCCGTACAATGAGCAGTTCTTC. The rearrangement links TRBV16 to TRBJ2-1; D is undetermined. V lost 0 bases, J lost 4 bases, and 4 bases lay in between. This CDR3 is 13 amino acids long. The germline CDR1 and CDR2 sequences are KGHSY and FQNENV.

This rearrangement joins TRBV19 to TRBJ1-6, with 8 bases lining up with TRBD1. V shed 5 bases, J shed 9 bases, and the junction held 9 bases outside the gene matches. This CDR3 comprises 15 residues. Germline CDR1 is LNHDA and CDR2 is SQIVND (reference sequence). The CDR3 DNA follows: TGTGCCAGTAGTTTGGCCAGGGGGCGAAGTTCACCCCTCCACTTT. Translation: CASSLARGRSSPLHF. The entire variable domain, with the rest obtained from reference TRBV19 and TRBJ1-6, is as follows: DGGITQSPKYLFRKEGQNVTLSCEQNLNHDAMYWYRQDPGQGLRLIYYSQIVNDFQKGDIAEGYSVSREKKESFPLTVTSAQKNPTAFYLCASSLARGRSSPLHFGNGTRLTVT.

Written as DNA, the CDR3 is TGTGCCAGCAGCTTCGGTAGCGGGGGACACAATGAGCAGTTCTTC. Its protein product is CASSFGSGGHNEQFF. The V call is TRBV7-8, the J call TRBJ2-1; TRBD2 matches at 9 bases. The V gene end was trimmed by 3 bases and the J gene end by 5 bases; junction bases not matched to a gene: 5. CDR3 length: 15 residues. Germline CDR1 reads SGHVS; CDR2 reads FQNEAQ.